This T cell receptor beta chain derives from a study of blood T cell repertoires in COVID-19. Overall study: Italy, Spain and the United States were the sources of the convalescent and acute COVID-19 samples. PBMCs, B-cell-depleted T cells, or T cells provided the cDNA or gDNA that made up the material.

The CDR3 runs to 15 residues. Germline loops: CDR1 MNHNY, CDR2 SVGAGI (reference sequence). V lost 8 bases to trimming and J lost 4 bases; unmatched junction nucleotides: 12. This clone was counted once. Original analysis: Scientists estimated how many nucleated cells there were by amplifying reference gene primers. TCRdb keeps only in-frame clones here, not all; method: immunoSEQ multiplex PCR. The D gene and trimming were derived from the DNA, and the V and J assignments and clone size from that table. The table lists roughly 100,000 clones, approximately 88% of them singletons. Material for sequencing was peripheral blood. The sequence derives from a woman between 65 and 79 years old with acute or convalescent COVID-19. This sequence joins TRBV6-6 and TRBJ2-7; 9 nucleotides match TRBD1. The CDR3 spells CASDLRGTGPYEQYF. CDR3 nucleotide sequence: TGTGCCAGCGACCTCAGAGGGACAGGGCCATACGAGCAGTACTTC.